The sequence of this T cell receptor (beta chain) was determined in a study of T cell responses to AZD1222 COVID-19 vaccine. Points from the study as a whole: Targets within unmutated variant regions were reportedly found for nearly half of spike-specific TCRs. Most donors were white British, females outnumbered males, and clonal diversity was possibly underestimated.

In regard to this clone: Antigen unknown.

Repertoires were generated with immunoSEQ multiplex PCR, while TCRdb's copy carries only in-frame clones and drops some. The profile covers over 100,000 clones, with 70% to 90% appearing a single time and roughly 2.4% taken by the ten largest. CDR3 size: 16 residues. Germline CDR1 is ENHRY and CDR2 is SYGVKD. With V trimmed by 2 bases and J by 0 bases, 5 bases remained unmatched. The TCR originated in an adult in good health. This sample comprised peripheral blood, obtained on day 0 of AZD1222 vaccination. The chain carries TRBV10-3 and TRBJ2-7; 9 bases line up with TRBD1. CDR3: CAISETGGGGSYEQYF. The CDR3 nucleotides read TGTGCCATCAGTGAGACAGGGGGCGGAGGCTCCTACGAGCAGTACTTC.